Sequencing of this T cell receptor (beta chain) was carried out in a study of PD-1 blockade in classical Hodgkin lymphoma. This CDR3 spans 14 amino acids. The protocol was immunoSEQ multiplex PCR, while the TCRdb copy is restricted to in-frame clones and leaves out a portion. This table has 64,000 or so clones, just over 90% appearing once. Noted time point: cycle 4 day 1 (C4D1), after more than five weeks of nivolumab. Every patient was affected by relapse after autologous stem cell transplantation, while exposure to brentuximab vedotin was not uniform. As for this clone: Its matching antigen is unknown.

The study, taken as a whole, reports: Unlike CD8+ TCR diversity, which did not rise significantly by C4D1, CD4+ TCR diversity did. With respect to the repertoire differences, their causes, possibly disease activity or prior therapy, remain undefined.

This clonotype was sampled from a human donor with classical Hodgkin lymphoma. The rearrangement links TRBV21-1 to TRBJ2-5. TRBV21-1 is a documented pseudogene. The sample in question was peripheral blood mononuclear cells (PBMCs), obtained before the fourth cycle of nivolumab. CDR3 nucleotide sequence: TGTGCCAGCAGCAACGACAGGGAGGGAGAGACCCAGTACTTC. As protein: CASSNDREGETQYF.